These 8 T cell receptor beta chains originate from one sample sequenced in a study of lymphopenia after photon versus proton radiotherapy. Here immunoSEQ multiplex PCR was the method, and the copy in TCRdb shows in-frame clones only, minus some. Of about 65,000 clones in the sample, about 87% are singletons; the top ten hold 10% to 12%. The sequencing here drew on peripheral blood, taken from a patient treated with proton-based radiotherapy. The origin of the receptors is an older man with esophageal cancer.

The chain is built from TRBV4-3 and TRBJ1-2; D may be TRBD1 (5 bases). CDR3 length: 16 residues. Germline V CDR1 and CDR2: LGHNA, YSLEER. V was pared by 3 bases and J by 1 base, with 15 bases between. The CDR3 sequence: CASSHYDRPINYGYTF. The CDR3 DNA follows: TGCGCCAGCAGCCATTACGACAGACCAATTAACTATGGCTACACCTTC.

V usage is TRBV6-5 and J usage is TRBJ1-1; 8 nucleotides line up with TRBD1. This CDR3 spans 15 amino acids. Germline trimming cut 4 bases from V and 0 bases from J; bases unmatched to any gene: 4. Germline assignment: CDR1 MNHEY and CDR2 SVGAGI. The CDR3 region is CASSSTGGLNTEAFF. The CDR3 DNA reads TGTGCCAGCAGTTCAACAGGGGGATTGAACACTGAAGCTTTCTTT.

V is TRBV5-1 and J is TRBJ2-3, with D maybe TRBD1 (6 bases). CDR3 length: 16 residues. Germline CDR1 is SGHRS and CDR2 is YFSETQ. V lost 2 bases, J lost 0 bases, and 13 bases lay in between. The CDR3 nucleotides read TGCGCCAGCAGCTTAGGGGGAGCCGCGAGCACAGATACGCAGTATTTT. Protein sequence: CASSLGGAASTDTQYF.

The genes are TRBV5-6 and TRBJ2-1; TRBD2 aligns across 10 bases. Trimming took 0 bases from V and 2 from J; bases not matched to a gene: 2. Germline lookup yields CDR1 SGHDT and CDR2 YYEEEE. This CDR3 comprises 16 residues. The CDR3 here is CASSLGTSGTYNEQFF. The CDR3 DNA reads TGTGCCAGCAGCTTGGGGACTAGCGGAACCTACAATGAGCAGTTCTTC.

The CDR3 nucleotides are TGTGCCAGCAGCCCGGGACAGGGGGGGGTCTATGGCTACACCTTC. Translation: CASSPGQGGVYGYTF. The genes are TRBV7-2 and TRBJ1-2, with TRBD1 matching over 11 bases. V lost 5 bases and J lost 4; bases outside the gene matches: 6. The CDR3 length is 15 residues. Germline V gene data show CDR1 as SGHTA and CDR2 as FQGNSA.

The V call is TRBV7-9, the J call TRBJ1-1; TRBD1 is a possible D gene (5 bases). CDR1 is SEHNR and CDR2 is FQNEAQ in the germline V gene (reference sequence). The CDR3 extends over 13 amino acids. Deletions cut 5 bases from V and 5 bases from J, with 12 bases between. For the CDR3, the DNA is TGTGCCAGCAGCCCCCCGGACAAAACTGAAGCTTTCTTT. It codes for CASSPPDKTEAFF.

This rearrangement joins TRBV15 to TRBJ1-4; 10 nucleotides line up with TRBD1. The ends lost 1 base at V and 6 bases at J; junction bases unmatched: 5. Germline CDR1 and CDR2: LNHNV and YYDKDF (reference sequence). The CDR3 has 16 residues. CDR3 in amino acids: CATSRAPGQGYEKLFF. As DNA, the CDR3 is TGTGCCACCAGCAGAGCTCCGGGACAGGGGTATGAAAAACTGTTTTTT.

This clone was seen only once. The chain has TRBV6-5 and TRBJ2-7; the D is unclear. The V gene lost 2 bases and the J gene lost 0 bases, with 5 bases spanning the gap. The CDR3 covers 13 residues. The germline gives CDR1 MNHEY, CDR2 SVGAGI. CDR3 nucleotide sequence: TGTGCCAGCAGTTACAGGGTCTCCTACGAGCAGTACTTC. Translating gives CASSYRVSYEQYF.